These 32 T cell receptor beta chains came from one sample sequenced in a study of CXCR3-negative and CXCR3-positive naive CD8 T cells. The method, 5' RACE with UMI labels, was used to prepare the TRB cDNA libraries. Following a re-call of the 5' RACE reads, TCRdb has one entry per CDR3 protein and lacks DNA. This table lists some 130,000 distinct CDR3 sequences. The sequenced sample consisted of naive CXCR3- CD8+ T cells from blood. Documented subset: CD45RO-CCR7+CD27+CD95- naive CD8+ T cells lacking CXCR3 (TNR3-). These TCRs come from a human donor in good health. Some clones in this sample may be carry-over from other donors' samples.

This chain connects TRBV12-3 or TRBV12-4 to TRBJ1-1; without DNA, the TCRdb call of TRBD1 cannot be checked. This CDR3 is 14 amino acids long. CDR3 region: CASSLTGGAAEAFF.

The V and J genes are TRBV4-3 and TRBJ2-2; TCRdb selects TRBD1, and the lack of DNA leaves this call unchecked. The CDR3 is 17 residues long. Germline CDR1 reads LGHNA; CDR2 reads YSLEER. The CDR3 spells CASSHGVGRSNTGELFF.

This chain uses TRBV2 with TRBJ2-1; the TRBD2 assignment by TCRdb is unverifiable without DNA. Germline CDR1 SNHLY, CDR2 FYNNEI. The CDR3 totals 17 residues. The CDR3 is CANRRTSGQAGYNEQFF.

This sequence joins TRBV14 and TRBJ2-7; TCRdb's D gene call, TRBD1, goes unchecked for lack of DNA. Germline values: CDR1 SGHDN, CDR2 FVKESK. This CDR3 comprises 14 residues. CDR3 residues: CASSPRTGYVQQYF.

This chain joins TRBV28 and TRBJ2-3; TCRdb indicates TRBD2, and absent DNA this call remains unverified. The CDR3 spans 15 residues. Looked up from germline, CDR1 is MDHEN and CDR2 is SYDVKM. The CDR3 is CASSLSSLGTDTQYF.

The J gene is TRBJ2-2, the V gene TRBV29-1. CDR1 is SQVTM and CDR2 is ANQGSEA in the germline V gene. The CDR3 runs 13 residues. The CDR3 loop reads CSVEGVNTGELFF.

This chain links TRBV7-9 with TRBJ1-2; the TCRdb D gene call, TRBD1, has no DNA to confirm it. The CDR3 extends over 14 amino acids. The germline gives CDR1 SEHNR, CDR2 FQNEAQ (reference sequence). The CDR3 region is CASSLAGTGDGYTF.

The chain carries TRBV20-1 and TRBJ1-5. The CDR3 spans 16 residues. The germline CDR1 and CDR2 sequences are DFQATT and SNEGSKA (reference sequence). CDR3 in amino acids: CSARDWRGARDQPQHF.

The CDR3 region is CAWDPGTPGAEAFF. The chain combines TRBV30 with TRBJ1-1. CDR1 and CDR2 from the germline V gene are GTSNPN and SVGIG (reference sequence). CDR3 length equals 14 residues.

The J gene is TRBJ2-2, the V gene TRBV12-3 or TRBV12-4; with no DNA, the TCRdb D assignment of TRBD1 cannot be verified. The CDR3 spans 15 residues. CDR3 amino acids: CASSPGTGYTGELFF.

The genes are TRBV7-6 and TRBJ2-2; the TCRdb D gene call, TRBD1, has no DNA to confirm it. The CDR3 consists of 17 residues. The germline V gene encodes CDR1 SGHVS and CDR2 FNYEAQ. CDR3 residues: CASSLLLDRGETGELFF.

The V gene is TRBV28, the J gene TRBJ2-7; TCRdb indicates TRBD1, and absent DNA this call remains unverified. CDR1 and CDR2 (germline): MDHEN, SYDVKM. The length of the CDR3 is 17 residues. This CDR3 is CASSPGVAGNGWNEQYF.

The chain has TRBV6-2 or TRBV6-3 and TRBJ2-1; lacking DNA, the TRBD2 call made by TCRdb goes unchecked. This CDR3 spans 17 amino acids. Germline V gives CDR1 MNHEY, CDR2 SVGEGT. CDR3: CASSYSGGLAGTDEQFF.

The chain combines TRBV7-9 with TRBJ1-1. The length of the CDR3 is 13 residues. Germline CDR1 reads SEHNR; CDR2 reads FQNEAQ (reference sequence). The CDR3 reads CASSLAWGTEAFF. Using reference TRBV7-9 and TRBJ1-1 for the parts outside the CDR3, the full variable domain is DTGVSQNPRHKITKRGQNVTFRCDPISEHNRLYWYRQTLGQGPEFLTYFQNEAQLEKSRLLSDRFSAERPKGSFSTLEIQRTEQGDSAMYLCASSLAWGTEAFFGQGTRLTVV.

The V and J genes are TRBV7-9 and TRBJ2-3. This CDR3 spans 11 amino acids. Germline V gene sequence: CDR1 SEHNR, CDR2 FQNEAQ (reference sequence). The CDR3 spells CATRVTDTQYF.

The CDR3 is CASSLWSSEQYF. The chain uses TRBV5-4 and TRBJ2-7. The CDR3 covers 12 residues. The V gene's germline CDR1 is SGHNT and CDR2 YYREEE (reference sequence).

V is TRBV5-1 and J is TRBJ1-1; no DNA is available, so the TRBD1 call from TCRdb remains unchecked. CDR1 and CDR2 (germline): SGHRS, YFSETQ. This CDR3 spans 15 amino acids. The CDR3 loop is CASSVQGTWDTEAFF.

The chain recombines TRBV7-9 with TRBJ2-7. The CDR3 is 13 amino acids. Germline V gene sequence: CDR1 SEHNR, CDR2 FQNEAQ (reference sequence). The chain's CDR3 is CASSLGTTYEQYF.

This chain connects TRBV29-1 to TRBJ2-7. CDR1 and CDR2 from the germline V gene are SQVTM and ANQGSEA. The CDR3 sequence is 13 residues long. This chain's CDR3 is CSVESHEHYEQYF.

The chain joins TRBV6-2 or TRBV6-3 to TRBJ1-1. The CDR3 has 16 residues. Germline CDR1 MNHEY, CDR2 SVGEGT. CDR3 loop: CASIVVPTEPNTEAFF.

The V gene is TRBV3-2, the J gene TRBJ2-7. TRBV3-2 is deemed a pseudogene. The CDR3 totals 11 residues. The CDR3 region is CASSTTYEQYF.

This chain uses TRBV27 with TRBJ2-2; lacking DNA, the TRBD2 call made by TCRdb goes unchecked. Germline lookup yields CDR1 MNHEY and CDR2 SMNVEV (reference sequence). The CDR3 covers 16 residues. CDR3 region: CASSPDSYANTGELFF.

The CDR3 is CASSLMGQGAGEQYF. The chain is built from TRBV7-9 and TRBJ2-7; the TRBD1 assignment by TCRdb is unverifiable without DNA. The CDR3 consists of 15 residues. Germline V lookup: CDR1 SEHNR, CDR2 FQNEAQ (reference sequence).

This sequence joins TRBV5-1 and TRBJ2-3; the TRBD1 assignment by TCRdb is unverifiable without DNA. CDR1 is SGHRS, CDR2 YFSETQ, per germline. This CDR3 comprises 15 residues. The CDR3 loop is CASSPDTTSTDTQYF.

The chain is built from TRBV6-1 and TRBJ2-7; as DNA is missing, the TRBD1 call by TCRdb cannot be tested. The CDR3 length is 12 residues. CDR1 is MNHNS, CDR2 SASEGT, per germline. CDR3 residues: CASPSSLYEQYF.

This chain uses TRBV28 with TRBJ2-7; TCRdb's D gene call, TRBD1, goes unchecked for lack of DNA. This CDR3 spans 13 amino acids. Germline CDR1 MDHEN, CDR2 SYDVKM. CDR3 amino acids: CASSLGAAGEQYF.

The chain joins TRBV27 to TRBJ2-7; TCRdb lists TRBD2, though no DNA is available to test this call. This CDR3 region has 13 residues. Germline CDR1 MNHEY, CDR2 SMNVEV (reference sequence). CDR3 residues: CASSLGPPYEQYF.

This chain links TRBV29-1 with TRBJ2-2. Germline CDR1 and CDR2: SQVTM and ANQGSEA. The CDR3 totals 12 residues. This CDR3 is CSAQVWTGELFF.

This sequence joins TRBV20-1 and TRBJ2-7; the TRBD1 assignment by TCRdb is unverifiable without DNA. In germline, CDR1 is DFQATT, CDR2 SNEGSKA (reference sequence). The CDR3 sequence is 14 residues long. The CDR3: CSASTGWGTYEQYF.

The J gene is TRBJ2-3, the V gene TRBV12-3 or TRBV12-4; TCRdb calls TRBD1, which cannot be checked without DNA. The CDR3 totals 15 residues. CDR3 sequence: CASRPKPGTADTQYF.

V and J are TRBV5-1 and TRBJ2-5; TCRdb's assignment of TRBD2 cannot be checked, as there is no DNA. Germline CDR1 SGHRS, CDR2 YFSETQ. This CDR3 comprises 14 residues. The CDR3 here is CASSLEGRLETQYF.

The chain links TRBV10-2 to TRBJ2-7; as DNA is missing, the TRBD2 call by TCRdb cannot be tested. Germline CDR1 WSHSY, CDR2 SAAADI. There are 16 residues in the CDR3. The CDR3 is CASSAGPAGGMVEQYF.